Shown below are 24 T cell receptor beta chains from a single sample sequenced in a study of T cell repertoires in cytomegalovirus infection. TCRdb used MiXCR to reprocess the reads, holding one entry per CDR3 protein. Of about 680,000 distinct CDR3 sequences listed, roughly 24% are singletons. Sequences were obtained from CD8+ T cells from PBMCs. These receptors were obtained from a human donor in good health (CMV status not recorded). Some clones in this sample may be carry-over from other donors' samples.

In its sample, this clonotype was seen many times. The chain uses TRBV7-2 and TRBJ2-3; either TRBD1 or TRBD2 may supply D (5 bases each). CDR3 length equals 15 residues. Germline lookup yields CDR1 SGHTA and CDR2 FQGNSA. The V end lost 6 bases, the J end lost 4 bases, and 17 bases lay between the germline ends. The chain's CDR3 is CASSHNWQGPDTQYF. DNA of the CDR3: TGTGCCAGCAGTCACAACTGGCAGGGACCAGATACGCAGTATTTT.

The chain combines TRBV28 with TRBJ2-7; 9 bases are a match to TRBD1. Trimming took 6 bases from V and 3 from J; bases not matched to a gene: 9. The CDR3 has 15 amino acids. The germline CDR1 and CDR2 sequences are MDHEN and SYDVKM. CDR3 nucleotides: TGTGCCAGCAGGCCGGGACAGGGACCATTCTACGAGCAGTACGTC. Amino acids: CASRPGQGPFYEQYV.

This clonotype was seen ten or more times. V and J are TRBV12-5 and TRBJ1-1; the match to TRBD1 covers 7 bases. The CDR3 contains 16 residues. With V trimmed by 0 bases and J by 3 bases, 7 bases remained unmatched. Germline CDR1 reads LGHNT; CDR2 reads FRNRAP. CDR3 in DNA: TGTGCTAGTGGTTTGGTACATCCCGACAGGGACACTGAAGCTTTCTTT. Amino acids: CASGLVHPDRDTEAFF.

This clonotype has just a few counts. This chain connects TRBV12-3 or TRBV12-4 to TRBJ2-1, with 7 bases identical to TRBD2. V was pared by 3 bases and J by 2 bases, with 1 base of the junction left unmatched. CDR3 length equals 14 residues. The CDR3 here is CASSFGTTYNEQFF. CDR3 DNA sequence: TGTGCCAGCAGTTTTGGGACTACCTACAATGAGCAGTTCTTC.

This clonotype came up many times. The chain carries TRBV7-6 and TRBJ2-1, with 11 bases aligning to TRBD2. CDR3 size: 15 residues. Trimming at V came to 5 bases and at J to 7 bases, leaving 7 bases not matched to a gene. Germline CDR1 and CDR2: SGHVS and FNYEAQ. CDR3 DNA sequence: TGTGCCAGCAGCCCCACTAGCGGGGGAATGAATGAGCAGTTCTTC. Translation: CASSPTSGGMNEQFF.

This clonotype was counted between two and nine times. The rearrangement links TRBV7-8 to TRBJ1-4; D is ambiguous. Trimming pared 5 bases from V and 13 bases from J, leaving 14 bases between. The CDR3 consists of 12 residues. Germline lookup yields CDR1 SGHVS and CDR2 FQNEAQ. The CDR3 DNA is TGTGCCAGCAGCGAGAGCGGAAACAGACTGTTTTTT. Its protein product is CASSESGNRLFF.

As for this clonotype: This clone may be a read error of a much larger clone one base away. This chain links TRBV7-6 with TRBJ2-1; D uncertain. The CDR3 contains 13 residues. Germline V gene data show CDR1 as SGHVS and CDR2 as FNYEAQ. The CDR3 DNA is TGTGCCAACAGCCCATCTTTGGGAAATGAGCAGTTCTTC. Amino acids: CANSPSLGNEQFF.

This clonotype was seen repeatedly, ten times or more. As DNA, the CDR3 is TGTGCCAGCAGCTTAGAGGTCAGGGACACAGATACGCAGTATTTT. This gives the protein CASSLEVRDTDTQYF. The rearrangement uses TRBV7-6 and TRBJ2-3, with D perhaps matching TRBD1 (5 bases). Germline CDR1 is SGHVS and CDR2 is FNYEAQ. V lost 1 base to trimming and J lost 2 bases, with 10 bases between them. The CDR3 consists of 15 residues.

This clonotype came up many times. The V gene is TRBV15, the J gene TRBJ2-1; TRBD2 matches 11 bases. Unmatched junction bases numbered 3, after V lost 0 bases and J lost 8 bases. CDR3 length: 15 residues. Germline-derived CDR1 and CDR2 are LNHNV and YYDKDF (reference sequence). This CDR3 is CATSRDLGLADEQFF. The CDR3 DNA sequence: TGTGCCACCAGCAGAGATTTGGGACTAGCGGATGAGCAGTTCTTC.

This clonotype was detected a few times. The rearrangement links TRBV5-1 to TRBJ2-5, with a possible D match to TRBD2 (6 bases). The germline V gene has CDR1 SGHRS and CDR2 YFSETQ. V lost 2 bases and J 2 bases, leaving 10 bases between the germline ends. This CDR3 has 14 amino acids. The CDR3 sequence is CASSLVAEQETQYF. As DNA, the CDR3 is TGCGCCAGCAGCTTAGTAGCGGAACAAGAGACCCAGTACTTC.

There are a few counts of this clonotype. The chain recombines TRBV5-1 with TRBJ2-7, with 10 bases that match TRBD1. The trim removed 0 bases at V and 1 base at J, leaving 7 bases unmatched. The germline V gene encodes CDR1 SGHRS and CDR2 YFSETQ. This CDR3 has 17 amino acids. The CDR3 is CASSLGFGTGVSYEQYV. CDR3 sequence (DNA): TGCGCCAGCAGCTTGGGGTTTGGGACAGGGGTTTCCTACGAGCAGTACGTC.

This clonotype showed up just a few times. The CDR3 loop is CATGTSGPSSYNEQFF. The DNA of the CDR3 is TGTGCCACCGGGACTAGCGGGCCGAGCTCCTACAATGAGCAGTTCTTC. V usage is TRBV10-3 and J usage is TRBJ2-1; 12 nucleotides match TRBD2. With 10 bases clipped from V and 0 bases from J, the junction kept 7 bases outside the gene matches. The CDR3 spans 16 residues. Germline V gene data show CDR1 as ENHRY and CDR2 as SYGVKD.

This clonotype was seen at least ten times. The chain couples TRBV7-2 to TRBJ2-7; 7 bases are shared with TRBD2. The CDR3 consists of 15 residues. V trimming: 5 bases; J trimming: 3 bases; junction bases outside the gene matches: 10. Germline CDR1 is SGHTA and CDR2 is FQGNSA. The CDR3: CASSPGHGGYYEQYV. The CDR3 DNA follows: TGTGCCAGCAGCCCGGGCCACGGGGGGTACTACGAGCAGTACGTC.

The CDR3 region is CASSSLGETYEQYV. In DNA form, the CDR3 reads TGTGCCAGCAGCAGTCTCGGTGAGACCTACGAGCAGTACGTC. The chain joins TRBV5-4 to TRBJ2-7, with D uncertain. The V and J ends lost 4 bases and 2 bases respectively, with 13 bases between them. The CDR3 has 14 residues. Germline V CDR1 and CDR2: SGHNT, YYREEE (reference sequence).

To note about this clonotype: The germline gene is not matched at one end of the junction; a read error may be the cause. The chain combines TRBV28 with TRBJ2-3, with D possibly matching TRBD2 (5 bases). The CDR3 spans 17 residues. Germline assignment: CDR1 MDHEN and CDR2 SYDVKM. CDR3 loop: CAGSFPSTEVRADTQYF. Here the CDR3 DNA reads TGTGCCGGCAGTTTTCCTTCTACGGAGGTCCGGGCAGATACGCAGTATTTT.

The chain carries TRBV5-4 and TRBJ2-5, with a weak D call TRBD2 (6 bases). CDR1 SGHNT and CDR2 YYREEE come from the germline V gene (reference sequence). V was pared by 4 bases and J by 2 bases, with 12 bases between. The CDR3 loop spans 14 amino acids. CDR3 sequence: CASSPYGGQETQYF. The CDR3 DNA reads as TGTGCCAGCAGCCCATACGGGGGTCAAGAGACCCAGTACTTC.

This chain connects TRBV2 to TRBJ1-5; D is uncertain. The CDR3 runs 14 residues. The V gene lost 8 bases and the J gene lost 6 bases, with 17 bases spanning the gap. Germline assignment: CDR1 SNHLY and CDR2 FYNNEI. The CDR3 DNA sequence: TGTGCCAGCCGAGACAAGGCTGGTAGTCAGCCCCAGCATTTT. Protein product: CASRDKAGSQPQHF.

In this sample, this clonotype turned up many times. The chain employs TRBV7-8 and TRBJ2-1; TRBD1 might be the D (6 bases). Germline V lookup: CDR1 SGHVS, CDR2 FQNEAQ. The V end lost 1 base, the J end lost 0 bases, and 16 bases lay between the germline ends. The CDR3 sequence is 18 residues long. The CDR3 DNA reads as TGTGCCAGCAGCTTAGTTAGGGTTGGCAGGGGCTCCTACAATGAGCAGTTCTTC. Residues: CASSLVRVGRGSYNEQFF.

Concerning this clonotype: A much larger clone differs by one base, so this may be a read error. V is TRBV7-2 and J is TRBJ2-4; D gene unclear. The CDR3 covers 15 residues. CDR1 is SGHTA and CDR2 is FQGNSA in the germline V gene. CDR3: CAGSLDGDPKNIQYF. DNA of the CDR3: TGTGCCGGCAGCTTAGATGGGGATCCGAAAAACATTCAGTACTTC.

The chain couples TRBV24-1 to TRBJ2-3; 10 bases are shared with TRBD1. Germline CDR1 KGHDR, CDR2 SFDVKD. The V segment lost 4 bases and the J segment 3 bases; nucleotides outside the gene matches: 3. This CDR3 spans 15 amino acids. CDR3 region: CATSDRDRGTDTQYF. CDR3 DNA: TGTGCCACCAGTGACCGGGACAGGGGTACAGATACGCAGTATTTT.

The rearrangement joins TRBV3-1 to TRBJ1-2; 8 bases are a match to TRBD1. The CDR3 consists of 16 residues. In germline, CDR1 is LGHDT, CDR2 YNNKEL (reference sequence). Trimming removed 0 bases from V and 5 bases from J; junction bases left unmatched: 8. Here the CDR3 DNA reads TGTGCCAGCAGCCAAGATCTTCGGACAGGGATTTATGGCTACACCTTC. It translates to CASSQDLRTGIYGYTF. The full variable domain, with the rest looked up from reference TRBV3-1 and TRBJ1-2, is DTAVSQTPKYLVTQMGNDKSIKCEQNLGHDTMYWYKQDSKKFLKIMFSYNNKELIINETVPNRFSPKSPDKAHLNLHINSLELGDSAVYFCASSQDLRTGIYGYTFGSGTRLTVV.

This clonotype has at least ten counts. The chain is built from TRBV7-8 and TRBJ2-2; TRBD2 is a possible D gene (7 bases). Germline V gives CDR1 SGHVS, CDR2 FQNEAQ. The length of the CDR3 is 17 residues. Trimming cost V 5 bases and J 3 bases, with 19 bases left between them. In DNA, the CDR3 is TGTGCCAGCAGCATTGGGGGCACGGGGGGATACACCGGGGAGCTGTTTTTT. Translating it yields CASSIGGTGGYTGELFF.

The rearrangement links TRBV7-9 to TRBJ2-7, with D maybe TRBD1 (6 bases). Trimming pared 4 bases from V and 3 bases from J, leaving 13 bases between. Germline V gene data show CDR1 as SEHNR and CDR2 as FQNEAQ (reference sequence). The CDR3 has 14 amino acids. CDR3 in amino acids: CASSSGTLVYEQYF. In nucleotides, the CDR3 is TGTGCCAGCAGCTCCGGGACACTGGTCTACGAGCAGTACTTC.

The V gene is TRBV25-1, the J gene TRBJ2-1; unclear D gene. V shed 2 bases and J shed 3 bases, with 11 bases lying between them. Germline CDR1 MGHDK, CDR2 SYGVNS. The CDR3 consists of 15 residues. The CDR3 DNA is TGTGCCAGCAGTGAACTCGGGTCCCTCTACAATGAGCAGTTCTTC. Translation: CASSELGSLYNEQFF.